The next 5 T cell receptor beta chains were all read from a single sample in a study of response to subunit inactivated influenza vaccine. TCRdb used MiXCR to reprocess the RT-PCR reads, holding one entry per CDR3 protein. Here the sample spans 500,000 to 600,000 distinct CDR3 sequences, 10% to 12% being singletons. These same data were also listed under a study on T cells expressing NK-cell markers. That paper notes: UMI-tagged 5'RACE template switching yielded the TCR beta cDNA.

The source material was PBMCs from blood, sampled on the day of vaccination. The source is a man between 45 and 60 years old who received an inactivated influenza vaccine.

The CDR3 region is CASSPLGSRGETQYF. CDR3 nucleotides: TGCGCCAGCAGCCCCCTTGGCAGCAGGGGGGAGACCCAGTACTTC. The rearrangement uses TRBV5-1 and TRBJ2-5; 7 bases match TRBD1. This CDR3 contains 15 residues. The V gene end was trimmed by 4 bases and the J gene end by 5 bases; junction bases not matched to a gene: 11. The germline V gene encodes CDR1 SGHRS and CDR2 YFSETQ.

J is TRBJ2-7 and V is TRBV7-8; 7 bases match TRBD2. This CDR3 comprises 16 residues. The V and J ends lost 2 bases and 2 bases, in that order; junction bases with no gene match: 9. Germline V CDR1 and CDR2: SGHVS, FQNEAQ. The DNA for the CDR3 is TGTGCCAGCAGCTTAAGGCCAGCGGGATACCCCTACGAGCAGTACTTC. This sequence encodes CASSLRPAGYPYEQYF.

This clonotype was recorded a few times. The chain has TRBV20-1 and TRBJ2-1, with TRBD2 identical over 12 bases. The CDR3 extends over 13 amino acids. V was clipped by 5 bases and J by 5 bases; unmatched bases: 1. The germline CDR1 and CDR2 sequences are DFQATT and SNEGSKA (reference sequence). CDR3 coding DNA: TGCAGTGCTTGGACTAGCGGGGACAATGAGCAGTTCTTC. This codes for CSAWTSGDNEQFF.

V is TRBV12-3 or TRBV12-4 and J is TRBJ2-2; 8 bases agree with TRBD2. The CDR3 sequence is 16 residues long. V lost 7 bases, J lost 2 bases, and 9 bases stayed unmatched. The chain's CDR3 is CASTPTSVLNTGELFF. The CDR3 DNA is TGTGCCAGCACACCGACTAGCGTTCTTAACACCGGGGAGCTGTTTTTT.

V is TRBV6-1 and J is TRBJ1-2; D gene unclear. Germline V gives CDR1 MNHNS, CDR2 SASEGT. This CDR3 contains 15 residues. V was pared by 0 bases and J by 3 bases, with 11 bases between. For the CDR3, the DNA is TGTGCCAGCAGTGAAGCCCCCGGCGGCTACTATGGCTACACCTTC. Its translation is CASSEAPGGYYGYTF.